The 6 T cell receptor beta chains presented below share a single source sample, sequenced in a study of graft-versus-host responses after intestinal transplantation. The protocol was immunoSEQ multiplex PCR, while the TCRdb copy is restricted to in-frame clones and leaves out a portion. Of 8,000 or so clones in the sample, 92% were seen once. Here the sequenced sample was PBMCs, taken roughly 32 days after intestinal transplant. These receptors all stem from a human patient who received an intestinal transplant, so some T cells may come from the graft donor.

This clone was detected a few times. V is TRBV2 and J is TRBJ1-5, with D possibly matching TRBD1 (6 bases). CDR3 length: 14 amino acids. Germline V gives CDR1 SNHLY, CDR2 FYNNEI. Trimming removed 5 bases from V and 8 bases from J, with 16 bases in between. DNA of the CDR3: TGTGCCAGCAGTCGGACAGCCCCTGTGGAGCCCCAGCATTTT. This translates into CASSRTAPVEPQHF.

This chain uses TRBV19 with TRBJ1-5; no clear D. Trimming shortened V by 5 bases and J by 6 bases, and 20 bases separated the two germline ends. CDR3 length: 16 residues. Per the germline V gene, CDR1 is LNHDA and CDR2 is SQIVND (reference sequence). The CDR3 DNA is TGTGCCAGTAGTCCCCCCCCCGGGTACTCGGGTCAGCCCCAGCATTTT. Encoded protein: CASSPPPGYSGQPQHF.

V usage is TRBV2 and J usage is TRBJ2-3, with D unclear. There are 15 residues in the CDR3. Per germline, CDR1 SNHLY and CDR2 FYNNEI. Trimming shortened V by 3 bases and J by 9 bases, and 19 bases separated the two germline ends. The chain's CDR3 is CASSDGTGVVTTQYF. The CDR3 nucleotides read TGTGCCAGCAGTGATGGTACGGGCGTTGTCACAACGCAGTATTTT.

V gene TRBV6-1 combines with J gene TRBJ2-7; D is unclear. V lost 0 bases and J lost 5, with 11 bases in between. The length of the CDR3 is 14 residues. Germline V CDR1 and CDR2: MNHNS, SASEGT. CDR3 in amino acids: CASSEARLWNEQYF. Written as DNA, the CDR3 is TGTGCCAGCAGTGAAGCGCGACTGTGGAACGAGCAGTACTTC.

This clone appeared once. V and J are TRBV7-3 and TRBJ2-3; D remains ambiguous. Trimming removed 5 bases from V and 3 bases from J, with 6 bases in between. The CDR3 has 12 residues. The germline V gene encodes CDR1 SGHTA and CDR2 FQGTGA. DNA for the CDR3: TGTGCCAGCAGCGGGGAAACAGATACGCAGTATTTT. It specifies CASSGETDTQYF. Full variable domain (outside the CDR3, taken from reference TRBV7-3 and TRBJ2-3): GAGVSQTPSNKVTEKGKYVELRCDPISGHTALYWYRQSLGQGPEFLIYFQGTGAADDSGLPNDRFFAVRPEGSVSTLKIQRTERGDSAVYLCASSGETDTQYFGPGTRLTVL.

DNA of the CDR3: TGTGCCAGCAGACCGATGCCGAAAGGGACCCAGTACTTC. Amino acids: CASRPMPKGTQYF. V and J are TRBV27 and TRBJ2-5, with D hard to call. Germline CDR1 and CDR2: MNHEY and SMNVEV (reference sequence). This CDR3 region has 13 residues. Trimming shortened V by 6 bases and J by 7 bases, and 15 bases separated the two germline ends.